This T cell receptor (beta chain) came from a study of shared clonotypes between healthy human individuals. Study context: Each donor contributed plates that comprised three CD4 naive, three CD4 memory, two CD8 naive and one CD8 memory.

Each PCR replicate from the sorted subsets contained approximately 0.2 ug DNA, which is about 30,000 T cell genomes. Assay used: immunoSEQ multiplex PCR; TCRdb lists only in-frame clones, some missing. In the table there are approximately 2,000,000 clones, about 90% of which are singletons. This CDR3 contains 14 residues. Germline V gene sequence: CDR1 MNHEY, CDR2 SMNVEV (reference sequence). Deletions cut 2 bases from V and 2 bases from J, with 10 bases between. This clonotype was sampled from a man aged 18 to 29 in good health. Some clones in this sample may be carry-over from other donors' samples. The V call is TRBV27, the J call TRBJ2-7; D uncertain. Sequencing was performed on naive CD4+ T cells from PBMCs. Stated subset: CD45RA+ positively selected. The CDR3 nucleotides are TGTGCCAGCAGTTTAAGTTTCGGGCCCTACGAGCAGTACTTC. Its translation: CASSLSFGPYEQYF.